Listed below are T cell receptor beta chains from one sample, sequenced in a study of response to subunit inactivated influenza vaccine. TCRdb used MiXCR to reprocess the RT-PCR reads, holding one entry per CDR3 protein. The sample holds approximately 700,000 distinct CDR3 sequences, around 13% seen once. The sequenced sample was PBMCs from blood, obtained approximately 15 days before vaccination. The receptors were gathered from a man aged 50 to 59 who received an inactivated influenza vaccine. Both conserved end residues are part of each CDR3. The D gene is left open where the match is weak. Clone size, where shown, is once, few, many, or a class for clones that have expanded.

CASSLLQATEQFF | TGTGCCAGCAGCTTACTTCAAGCGACTGAGCAGTTCTTC | NA | NA | TRBJ2-1 | TRBV7-2 | 13
CSALSGTGLLEQFF | TGCAGTGCTCTTTCGGGGACAGGGCTCCTTGAGCAGTTCTTC | NA | TRBD1 | TRBJ2-1 | TRBV20-1 | 14
CASSLDTGRRAEAFF | TGTGCCAGCAGTTTAGATACGGGGCGGAGGGCTGAAGCTTTCTTT | few | NA | TRBJ1-1 | TRBV12-3/TRBV12-4 | 15
CSARGAAETQYF | TGCAGTGCTAGAGGGGCAGCGGAGACCCAGTACTTC | NA | NA | TRBJ2-5 | TRBV20-1 | 12
CASRSLGVQVRTEAFF | TGTGCCAGCAGGAGTTTAGGTGTCCAGGTCCGCACTGAAGCTTTCTTT | few | NA | TRBJ1-1 | TRBV12-3/TRBV12-4 | 16
CASSPEGRGNTIYF | TGCGCCAGCAGCCCGGAGGGTCGAGGAAACACCATATATTTT | many | NA | TRBJ1-3 | TRBV5-1 | 14
CASSLSSGSLADTQYF | TGTGCCAGCAGTTTATCCAGCGGGAGTCTCGCAGATACGCAGTATTTT | few | TRBD2 | TRBJ2-3 | TRBV27 | 16
CSVGVQGTQYF | TGCAGCGTTGGAGTACAGGGGACCCAGTACTTC | NA | NA | TRBJ2-5 | TRBV29-1 | 11
CASSSLRGETQYF | TGTGCCAGCAGCTCACTCAGGGGTGAGACCCAGTACTTC | NA | NA | TRBJ2-5 | TRBV6-5 | 13
CASSEGVIAGVSYEQYF | TGTGCCAGCAGCGAAGGGGTGATAGCGGGGGTCTCCTACGAGCAGTACTTC | NA | TRBD2 | TRBJ2-7 | TRBV7-3 | 17
CASSQWTAYEQYF | TGCGCCAGCAGCCAATGGACAGCCTACGAGCAGTACTTC | NA | NA | TRBJ2-7 | TRBV4-3 | 13
CASNPGTGAGQPQHF | TGTGCCAGCAACCCGGGGACGGGGGCGGGTCAGCCCCAGCATTTT | few | NA | TRBJ1-5 | TRBV6-1 | 15
CASSAAGEEGYTF | TGCGCCAGCAGTGCTGCAGGGGAAGAAGGCTACACCTTC | few | NA | TRBJ1-2 | TRBV10-2 | 13
CSAPKIVLTDTQYF | TGCAGTGCTCCGAAGATTGTCCTCACAGATACGCAGTATTTT | NA | NA | TRBJ2-3 | TRBV20-1 | 14
CAITGGDQPQHF | TGTGCCATCACAGGGGGGGATCAGCCCCAGCATTTT | NA | TRBD1 | TRBJ1-5 | TRBV7-2 | 12
CASSVTGSNEQFF | TGTGCCAGCAGCGTAACCGGGTCCAATGAGCAGTTCTTC | few | NA | TRBJ2-1 | TRBV9 | 13
CASSYSTKRAGELFF | TGTGCCAGCAGTTACTCGACCAAAAGAGCCGGGGAGCTGTTTTTT | NA | NA | TRBJ2-2 | TRBV6-5 | 15
CATSGPGGETQYF | TGTGCCACCAGTGGGCCAGGGGGTGAGACCCAGTACTTC | few | TRBD1 | TRBJ2-5 | TRBV24-1 | 13
CAGRQGQGTEAFF | TGTGCCGGTCGACAGGGTCAGGGCACTGAAGCTTTCTTT | NA | TRBD1 | TRBJ1-1 | TRBV28 | 13
CASSLEGRSNTGELFF | TGCGCCAGCAGCTTGGAGGGCAGATCAAACACCGGGGAGCTGTTTTTT | many | NA | TRBJ2-2 | TRBV5-1 | 16
CASSPQGVAGGEQYF | TGCGCCAGCAGCCCCCAGGGGGTAGCGGGGGGCGAGCAGTACTTC | few | TRBD2 | TRBJ2-7 | TRBV5-1 | 15
CASRTLTGELFF | TGTGCCAGCAGAACCTTAACCGGGGAGCTGTTTTTT | NA | NA | TRBJ2-2 | TRBV7-9 | 12
CASSPGQSFYEQYF | TGTGCCAGCAGTCCGGGACAGTCCTTCTACGAGCAGTACTTC | few | TRBD1 | TRBJ2-7 | TRBV6-1 | 14
CAWGSGLAGGEQFF | TGTGCCTGGGGATCGGGACTAGCGGGTGGTGAGCAGTTCTTC | few | TRBD2 | TRBJ2-1 | TRBV30 | 14
CSARRGRAYNEQFF | TGCAGTGCTAGACGCGGGAGGGCCTACAATGAGCAGTTCTTC | few | TRBD2 | TRBJ2-1 | TRBV20-1 | 14
CASREMGPPEQFF | TGCGCCAGCAGGGAGATGGGCCCCCCCGAGCAGTTCTTC | NA | NA | TRBJ2-1 | TRBV5-1 | 13
CASSLGGSGSSYNEQFF | TGCGCCAGCAGCTTGGGGGGTAGCGGGAGCTCCTACAATGAGCAGTTCTTC | NA | TRBD2 | TRBJ2-1 | TRBV5-1 | 17
CASSLGDRLGSYEQYF | TGCGCCAGCAGCTTGGGAGACAGGCTTGGGTCCTACGAGCAGTACTTC | few | NA | TRBJ2-7 | TRBV5-1 | 16
CASSQGTLETQYF | TGCGCCAGCAGCCAGGGGACTCTAGAGACCCAGTACTTC | many | NA | TRBJ2-5 | TRBV4-1 | 13
CASSEAGPYEQYF | TGTGCCAGCAGTGAAGCGGGACCCTACGAGCAGTACTTC | NA | NA | TRBJ2-7 | TRBV25-1 | 13
CASISYGDEQYF | TGTGCCAGCATCTCGTATGGGGACGAGCAGTACTTC | NA | NA | TRBJ2-7 | TRBV6-2/TRBV6-3 | 12
CSVFTNTGELFF | TGCAGCGTTTTCACAAACACCGGGGAGCTGTTTTTT | many | NA | TRBJ2-2 | TRBV29-1 | 12
CASSLARELFF | TGTGCCAGCAGCTTGGCCCGGGAGCTGTTTTTT | NA | NA | TRBJ2-2 | TRBV5-6 | 11
CSAGDWEGVQPQHF | TGCAGTGCTGGCGATTGGGAGGGAGTTCAGCCCCAGCATTTT | many | NA | TRBJ1-5 | TRBV20-1 | 14
CASSPTAGGPYTGELFF | TGTGCCAGCAGTCCGACCGCAGGGGGACCGTACACCGGGGAGCTGTTTTTT | NA | TRBD1 | TRBJ2-2 | TRBV12-3/TRBV12-4 | 17
CSARGGSYGYTF | TGCAGTGCTAGGGGTGGCTCCTATGGCTACACCTTC | many | NA | TRBJ1-2 | TRBV20-1 | 12
CASSLVKAARSGELFF | TGTGCCAGCAGCTTAGTTAAGGCAGCCCGGTCCGGGGAGCTGTTTTTT | NA | NA | TRBJ2-2 | TRBV11-3 | 16
CASSLFGAGLAYEQYF | TGTGCCAGCAGCTTGTTTGGAGCGGGACTAGCATACGAGCAGTACTTC | few | TRBD2 | TRBJ2-7 | TRBV5-6 | 16
CASSYFGMNKYNEQFF | TGTGCCAGCAGTTACTTCGGGATGAACAAATACAATGAGCAGTTCTTC | NA | NA | TRBJ2-1 | TRBV6-5 | 16
CASSLECLAVSYEQYF | TGTGCCAGCAGCTTGGAATGTCTAGCGGTCTCCTACGAGCAGTACTTC | NA | TRBD2 | TRBJ2-7 | TRBV5-4 | 16
CASSYSRQGTGELFF | TGTGCCAGCAGTTACTCGAGGCAGGGGACCGGGGAGCTGTTTTTT | NA | NA | TRBJ2-2 | TRBV6-2/TRBV6-3 | 15
CASSLTSGVYYNEQFF | TGCGCCAGCAGCTTGACTAGCGGGGTATACTACAATGAGCAGTTCTTC | few | TRBD2 | TRBJ2-1 | TRBV5-1 | 16
CSGTGLSSYNEQFF | TGCAGCGGGACAGGGCTTTCCTCCTACAATGAGCAGTTCTTC | NA | TRBD1 | TRBJ2-1 | TRBV20-1 | 14
CASRANMGGRRDEQFF | TGTGCCAGCAGAGCAAATATGGGGGGGCGGAGGGATGAGCAGTTCTTC | NA | NA | TRBJ2-1 | TRBV7-9 | 16
CRGLSGSEAFF | TGCAGAGGATTAAGTGGGAGTGAAGCTTTCTTT | few | NA | TRBJ1-1 | TRBV20-1 | 11
CASIAAGTGGARAFF | TGTGCCAGCATCGCCGCCGGGACAGGGGGCGCGAGGGCTTTCTTT | NA | TRBD1 | TRBJ1-1 | TRBV6-2/TRBV6-3 | 15
CSAGGLAGGRETQYF | TGCAGTGCGGGAGGACTAGCGGGGGGGAGAGAGACCCAGTACTTC | NA | TRBD2 | TRBJ2-5 | TRBV20-1 | 15
CSAPERQASQWGTQYF | TGCAGTGCTCCCGAGCGACAGGCTAGCCAGTGGGGTACGCAGTATTTT | NA | NA | TRBJ2-3 | TRBV20-1 | 16
CSARPPTGTRSGANVLTF | TGCAGTGCTAGGCCCCCGACAGGGACCCGCTCTGGGGCCAACGTCCTGACTTTC | once | TRBD1 | TRBJ2-6 | TRBV20-1 | 18
CASSENRNTEAFF | TGTGCCAGCAGTGAAAACAGGAACACTGAAGCTTTCTTT | few | NA | TRBJ1-1 | TRBV6-1 | 13
CASSLEGSRQYF | TGTGCCAGCAGCTTAGAAGGATCGCGGCAGTACTTC | NA | NA | TRBJ2-7 | TRBV7-8 | 12
CASSQDRRALFF | TGCGCCAGCAGCCAAGATCGACGTGCCCTGTTCTTC | NA | NA | TRBJ2-1 | TRBV4-1 | 12
CASSHTGEGTDTQYF | TGCGCCAGCAGCCACACAGGGGAGGGCACAGATACGCAGTATTTT | many | NA | TRBJ2-3 | TRBV4-3 | 15
CASSLGPDRTGNTIYF | TGTGCCAGCAGCTTAGGCCCGGACAGAACTGGAAACACCATATATTTT | many | NA | TRBJ1-3 | TRBV7-2 | 16
CASSPQIGHLFF | TGTGCCAGCTCACCTCAGATCGGGCACCTGTTCTTC | NA | NA | TRBJ2-1 | TRBV18 | 12
CASSSERVPRVNEQFF | TGTGCCAGCAGCTCCGAGCGGGTCCCCCGGGTCAATGAGCAGTTCTTC | NA | NA | TRBJ2-1 | TRBV7-8 | 16
CASSGGASGELFF | TGTGCCAGCAGCGGGGGCGCCTCCGGGGAGCTGTTTTTT | many | NA | TRBJ2-2 | TRBV7-9 | 13
CASSPRTSRETQYF | TGTGCCAGCAGTCCGAGGACTAGCCGAGAGACCCAGTACTTC | many | TRBD2 | TRBJ2-5 | TRBV12-3/TRBV12-4 | 14
CASSHWTSGRRSQETQYF | TGTGCCAGCAGCCACTGGACTAGCGGGAGGAGGTCCCAAGAGACCCAGTACTTC | once | TRBD2 | TRBJ2-5 | TRBV14 | 18